This T cell receptor (beta chain) was retrieved from a study of identical twins. V lost 2 bases and J 4 bases, leaving 8 bases between the germline ends. There are 13 residues in the CDR3. Healthy Caucasians made up all donors. This clonotype showed up just a few times. The antigen remains unidentified. Each CDR3 protein gets one entry after TCRdb re-called the 5' RACE reads with MiXCR. The sample lists under 450,000 distinct CDR3 sequences, less than 20% occurring once. Study-wide points: Models underestimated out-of-frame TCR alpha sharing in monozygotic twins. There was an excess of low generation probability in the out-of-frame alpha sequences that twins shared. The more abundant beta clonotypes in cord blood had fewer insertions, and memory repertoires did not show this.

The rearrangement joins TRBV12-3 or TRBV12-4 to TRBJ2-5; the D is unclear. The receptor was isolated from a man in his fifties in good health. Sequenced material: naive T cells sorted from blood. The DNA of the CDR3 is TGTGCCAGCAGTTTACTCATATCAGAGACCCAGTACTTC. Its protein is CASSLLISETQYF.